A single sample gave rise to the 3 T cell receptor beta chains below, sequenced in a study of cytomegalovirus exposure and HLA in healthy donors listed by TCRdb under 2017. Receptor libraries were prepared by the immunoSEQ multiplex PCR assay. A mixture of 60 forward primers for TCR Vbeta segments and 13 reverse primers for TCR Jbeta segments was used in the multiplex PCR. TCRdb retrieved this table from immuneACCESS and kept in-frame rearrangements only. Not all clones are present; in checked studies, unresolved V genes account for under half, and no reason is known for the remainder. This sample holds some 130,000 clones; roughly three quarters were observed only once. Over 2.5% of the sample rests with the top ten. The sequencing sample was made of PBMCs. These receptor sequences come from a man aged 35-49 years in good health and CMV-seronegative.

The V gene is TRBV7-8, the J gene TRBJ1-2, with no clear D. With 2 bases removed from V and 5 bases from J, the gap between germline ends came to 15 bases. CDR1 and CDR2 (germline): SGHVS, FQNEAQ. This CDR3 comprises 15 residues. CDR3 sequence (DNA): TGTGCCAGCAGCTTATACGGGGTACTAGAATATGGCTACACCTTC. This sequence encodes CASSLYGVLEYGYTF. Full variable domain (missing parts from reference TRBV7-8 and TRBJ1-2): GAGVSQSPRYKVAKRGQDVALRCDPISGHVSLFWYQQALGQGPEFLTYFQNEAQLDKSGLPSDRFFAERPEGSVSTLKIQRTQQEDSAVYLCASSLYGVLEYGYTFGSGTRLTVV.

The rearrangement joins TRBV7-9 to TRBJ1-5; a weak D match, TRBD1 (6 bases). The CDR3 loop spans 15 amino acids. The V and J ends lost 1 base and 6 bases respectively, with 13 bases between them. The V gene's germline CDR1 is SEHNR and CDR2 FQNEAQ (reference sequence). CDR3 DNA sequence: TGTGCCAGCAGCTTAGATGGGACACGGCTTCAGCCCCAGCATTTT. The encoded protein is CASSLDGTRLQPQHF.

The chain recombines TRBV10-3 with TRBJ2-2, with D possibly matching TRBD2 (6 bases). V was trimmed by 3 bases and J by 0 bases, leaving 14 bases between them. The germline V gene encodes CDR1 ENHRY and CDR2 SYGVKD. This CDR3 is 17 amino acids long. CDR3 amino acids: CAISDSVEGTNTGELFF. The CDR3 DNA reads TGTGCCATCAGTGACTCGGTGGAGGGGACGAACACCGGGGAGCTGTTTTTT.